This T cell receptor beta chain was sequenced for a study of blood T cell repertoires in COVID-19. Study overall: Donors in the United States, Italy and Spain gave samples during acute or convalescent COVID-19. Sources were T cells, B-cell-depleted T cells, or PBMCs; the material itself was cDNA or gDNA.

In the authors' workflow: Amplified reference gene primers provided the basis for estimating nucleated cell counts. The repertoire was sequenced with immunoSEQ multiplex PCR; TCRdb's copy has only in-frame clones and lacks some. V and J calls and clone size are as listed in that table; D and trimming were resolved from the DNA. The table has about 400,000 clones, roughly 90% seen once. The CDR3 consists of 15 residues. V lost 2 bases and J lost 7; bases outside the gene matches: 8. Germline-derived CDR1 and CDR2 are SGHNT and YYREEE (reference sequence). V and J are TRBV5-4 and TRBJ1-4, with TRBD1 matching 7 bases. What was sequenced was peripheral blood. This clonotype was sampled from a man in his forties or fifties with acute or convalescent COVID-19. CDR3 sequence: CASSFPQGETEKLFF. The CDR3 bases are TGTGCCAGCAGCTTTCCCCAGGGGGAGACTGAAAAACTGTTTTTT.